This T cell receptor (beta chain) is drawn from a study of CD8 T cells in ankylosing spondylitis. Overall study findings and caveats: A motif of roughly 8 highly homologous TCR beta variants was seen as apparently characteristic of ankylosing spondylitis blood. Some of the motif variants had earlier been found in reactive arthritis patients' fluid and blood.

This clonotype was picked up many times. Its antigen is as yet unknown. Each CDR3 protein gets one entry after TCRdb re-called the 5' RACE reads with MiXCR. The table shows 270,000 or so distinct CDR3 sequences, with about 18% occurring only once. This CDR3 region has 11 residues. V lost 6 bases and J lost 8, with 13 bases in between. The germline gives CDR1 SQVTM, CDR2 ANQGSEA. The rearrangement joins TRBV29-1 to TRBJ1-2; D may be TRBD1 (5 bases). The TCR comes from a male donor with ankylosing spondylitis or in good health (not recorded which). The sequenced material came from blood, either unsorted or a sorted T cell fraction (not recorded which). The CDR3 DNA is TGCAGCGTCCCGGGACGTTTAGGCTACACCTTC. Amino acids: CSVPGRLGYTF.